Below are 13 T cell receptor beta chains sequenced from a single sample in a study of regulatory T cells in long-lasting Graves disease. Described time point: newly diagnosed GD, antithyroid drugs for less than 3 months. RNA from PBMCs was the source of the TCR library. Construction of TCR beta libraries relied on iRepertoire HTBI primers and on Arm-PCR targeting CDR3 regions. TCRdb re-called the multiplex PCR reads through MiXCR, storing one row per CDR3 protein. This sample has 350,000 to 400,000 distinct CDR3 sequences, with roughly 15% found just once. Another study also made use of these data, one on T cells in Graves' hyperthyroidism and ophthalmopathy.

The starting material was peripheral blood mononuclear cells (PBMCs), obtained at new diagnosis, from a patient treated with antithyroid drugs. Receptors were obtained from a woman under 30 with Graves disease.

The sample holds many counts of this clonotype. The CDR3 loop is CASLTGTGLPEQYF. DNA for the CDR3: TGTGCCAGCTTGACCGGGACAGGGCTCCCCGAGCAGTACTTC. V is TRBV2 and J is TRBJ2-7, with 9 bases that match TRBD1. CDR1 is SNHLY, CDR2 FYNNEI, per germline. This CDR3 contains 14 residues. The V segment lost 8 bases and the J segment 6 bases; nucleotides outside the gene matches: 11.

This clonotype was picked up many times. J is TRBJ2-1 and V is TRBV10-3; 12 positions match TRBD2. This CDR3 region has 16 residues. The V gene end was trimmed by 3 bases and the J gene end by 7 bases; junction bases not matched to a gene: 7. Per the germline V gene, CDR1 is ENHRY and CDR2 is SYGVKD. The CDR3 coding sequence is TGTGCCATCAGTGATGGGACTAGCGGGCGGTATAATGAGCAGTTCTTC. As protein: CAISDGTSGRYNEQFF.

This chain uses TRBV2 with TRBJ1-1; D remains ambiguous. Germline V gene data show CDR1 as SNHLY and CDR2 as FYNNEI. Trimming removed 4 bases at V and 0 bases at J, with 9 bases between. This CDR3 is built from 14 residues. CDR3 amino acids: CASSVELMNTEAFF. The CDR3 coding sequence is TGTGCCAGCAGTGTGGAGCTTATGAACACTGAAGCTTTCTTT.

V and J are TRBV4-2 and TRBJ2-3, with 7 positions matching TRBD2. Germline V CDR1 and CDR2: LGHNA, YNFKEQ. This CDR3 has 15 amino acids. Trimming at V came to 1 base and at J to 6 bases, leaving 7 bases not matched to a gene. DNA for the CDR3: TGTGCCAGCAGCCAAGTGGCGGGAGTATCGGATACGCAGTATTTT. Protein sequence: CASSQVAGVSDTQYF.

At least ten counts were recorded for this clonotype. CDR3 DNA sequence: TGTGCCAGCAGTTACCGACACCTCTACGAGCAGTACTTC. Amino acid sequence: CASSYRHLYEQYF. This rearrangement joins TRBV7-8 to TRBJ2-7, with D uncertain. The CDR3 length is 13 residues. V was cut by 6 bases and J by 3 bases, with 12 bases left in between. Germline V gene sequence: CDR1 SGHVS, CDR2 FQNEAQ.

Many counts were recorded for this clonotype. The chain couples TRBV11-2 to TRBJ2-7; D is perhaps TRBD1 (6 bases). This CDR3 is 13 amino acids long. The V end was cut by 8 bases, the J end by 3 bases, with 14 bases between. Germline assignment: CDR1 SGHAT and CDR2 FQNNGV. This CDR3 reads CASGYRVGYEQYF. CDR3 coding DNA: TGTGCCAGCGGATACAGGGTCGGCTACGAGCAGTACTTC.

The chain has TRBV2 and TRBJ2-2; TRBD2 agrees at 11 bases. The CDR3 spans 16 residues. The ends lost 7 bases at V and 1 base at J; junction bases unmatched: 5. The V gene's germline CDR1 is SNHLY and CDR2 FYNNEI. CDR3 protein: CASILGLAGNTGELFF. The CDR3, as DNA: TGTGCCAGCATTCTCGGACTAGCGGGGAACACCGGGGAGCTGTTTTTT.

This clonotype was seen repeatedly, ten times or more. This sequence joins TRBV7-2 and TRBJ2-7; 9 bases are shared with TRBD2. The CDR3 spans 15 residues. V lost 5 bases to trimming and J lost 6 bases; unmatched junction nucleotides: 11. CDR1 and CDR2 from the germline V gene are SGHTA and FQGNSA. DNA of the CDR3: TGTGCCAGCAGCAAAAGTGCTAGCGGGATCCTCGAGCAGTACTTC. This codes for CASSKSASGILEQYF.

This clonotype was detected once. With a much larger clone just one base away, this may be a read error. This sequence joins TRBV11-2 and TRBJ1-2, with D maybe TRBD1 (5 bases). There are 12 residues in the CDR3. CDR1 and CDR2 (germline): SGHAT, FQNNGV. CDR3 in DNA: TGTGTCAGCAGTACCTTGGGGGTCGGCTACACCTTC. Encoded protein: CVSSTLGVGYTF.

There are a few counts of this clonotype. This chain links TRBV9 with TRBJ2-7; TRBD2 matches at 13 bases. CDR3 length: 16 amino acids. Germline assignment: CDR1 SGDLS and CDR2 YYNGEE. The J segment lost 6 bases and the V segment lost 4 bases, leaving 10 bases of the junction unmatched. CDR3 nucleotides: TGTGCCAGCAGCATTGGACTAGCGGGAGTATTCGGCGAGCAGTACTTC. Its translation: CASSIGLAGVFGEQYF.

This clonotype has at least ten counts. CDR3 region: CASSLGGRETQYF. In nucleotides, the CDR3 is TGTGCCAGCAGCTTAGGGGGTCGAGAGACCCAGTACTTC. The chain is built from TRBV11-2 and TRBJ2-5; D is unresolved. The CDR3 contains 13 residues. Germline loops: CDR1 SGHAT, CDR2 FQNNGV. Between the trimmed V and J ends, which lost 1 base and 4 bases, there was a span of 7 bases.

In its sample, this clonotype was seen many times. The chain combines TRBV11-2 with TRBJ2-1, with D possibly TRBD1 on 5 matching bases. This CDR3 is 16 amino acids long. CDR1 SGHAT and CDR2 FQNNGV come from the germline V gene. Trimming cost V 0 bases and J 8 bases, with 17 bases left between them. CDR3 protein: CASSLEWNLGQDEQFF. CDR3 nucleotides: TGTGCCAGCAGCTTAGAATGGAACTTGGGGCAGGATGAGCAGTTCTTC.

Concerning this clonotype itself: A much larger clone differs from this one at a single base, so this may be a read error. CDR3 sequence: CAGSQELDWVSTQYF. The CDR3 region has the DNA TGCGCCGGCAGCCAAGAACTTGATTGGGTCTCGACGCAGTATTTT. This chain joins TRBV4-1 and TRBJ2-3; D gene ambiguous. The CDR3 is 15 residues long. The germline gives CDR1 MGHRA, CDR2 YSYEKL.